This TCR beta chain comes out of a study of control samples from healthy donors and cancer patients. TCRdb's copy holds only in-frame clones and misses some; the assay was immunoSEQ multiplex PCR. Here the sample spans around 30,000 clones, around 94% being singletons. CDR1 is SNHLY, CDR2 FYNNEI, per germline. This CDR3 is 15 amino acids long. V lost 8 bases and J 2 bases, leaving 19 bases between the germline ends. The origin of this receptor is a man in his sixties in good health. Sequencing input: blood. The V and J genes are TRBV2 and TRBJ2-7, with TRBD1 as a possible D gene (9 bases). CDR3 sequence: CASGVAGQGPYEQYF. The CDR3 DNA reads TGTGCCAGCGGGGTAGCGGGACAGGGTCCCTACGAGCAGTACTTC.